This T cell receptor (beta chain) came from a study of blood T cell repertoires in COVID-19. Study-level information: COVID-19 samples collected from the United States, Italy and Spain covered acute and convalescent phases. PBMCs, B-cell-depleted T cells, or T cells provided the cDNA or gDNA that made up the material.

Study processing details: Reference gene primer amplification in the assay estimated nucleated cell counts. Assay used: immunoSEQ multiplex PCR; TCRdb lists only in-frame clones, some missing. V and J calls and clone size are given by that table; D and trimming were obtained from the DNA. The sample carries approximately 90,000 clones, over 75% recorded once. Unmatched junction bases numbered 4, after V lost 6 bases and J lost 0 bases. The germline V gene has CDR1 MRHNA and CDR2 SNTAGT. The CDR3 totals 17 residues. This receptor was identified in a human donor in a cohort sampled during active COVID-19. The V call is TRBV6-4, the J call TRBJ2-2; 13 positions agree with TRBD2. The sequencing input was peripheral blood. CDR3 sequence reads: CASRGTSGDSNTGELFF. DNA for the CDR3: TGTGCCAGCAGGGGGACTAGCGGGGACTCGAACACCGGGGAGCTGTTTTTT.